These 19 T cell receptor beta chains came from one sample sequenced in a study of cytomegalovirus exposure and HLA in healthy donors. Sequenced by immunoSEQ multiplex PCR; TCRdb stores in-frame clones only, minus some. This sample has some 63,000 clones; 70% to 90% occur once, and the top ten carry around 1.3%. Input material: PBMCs. These receptors originate from a woman younger than 35 in good health and CMV-seronegative.

This chain joins TRBV19 and TRBJ2-7, with 10 bases that match TRBD1. The V and J ends lost 4 bases and 6 bases, in that order; junction bases with no gene match: 12. Germline assignment: CDR1 LNHDA and CDR2 SQIVND (reference sequence). The CDR3 totals 16 residues. The CDR3 DNA reads TGTGCCAGTAGTAGGTCCGGGACAGGGGCTTCACGCGAGCAGTACTTC. This encodes CASSRSGTGASREQYF.

The chain recombines TRBV7-2 with TRBJ1-5, with D uncertain. The V gene lost 5 bases and the J gene lost 2 bases, with 7 bases spanning the gap. Germline V CDR1 and CDR2: SGHTA, FQGNSA. The CDR3 has 13 amino acids. The CDR3 reads CASSPEGNQPQHF. In nucleotides, the CDR3 is TGTGCCAGCAGCCCCGAGGGCAATCAGCCCCAGCATTTT.

CDR3 sequence: CATSGGSATNEKLFF. CDR3 in DNA: TGTGCCACATCTGGCGGGTCCGCAACTAATGAAAAACTGTTTTTT. The chain couples TRBV19 to TRBJ1-4; no clear D gene. From germline, CDR1 is LNHDA and CDR2 SQIVND (reference sequence). Trimming removed 10 bases from V and 0 bases from J, with 15 bases in between. This CDR3 has 15 residues.

The rearrangement links TRBV6-5 to TRBJ1-1; D ambiguous. The CDR3 covers 13 residues. V lost 6 bases and J lost 4, with 12 bases in between. Per the germline V gene, CDR1 is MNHEY and CDR2 is SVGAGI. The CDR3 sequence: CASRGAVGTEAFF. The CDR3 DNA reads as TGTGCCAGCAGGGGAGCGGTGGGCACTGAAGCTTTCTTT.

This rearrangement joins TRBV7-8 to TRBJ1-1, with a weak D call TRBD1 (5 bases). This CDR3 comprises 16 residues. Germline-derived CDR1 and CDR2 are SGHVS and FQNEAQ. Between the trimmed V and J ends, which lost 0 bases and 5 bases, there was a span of 16 bases. The CDR3 is CASSLAPGEVRTEAFF. The CDR3 bases are TGTGCCAGCAGCTTAGCACCGGGGGAAGTTCGGACTGAAGCTTTCTTT. Full variable domain (remainder filled in from reference TRBV7-8 and TRBJ1-1): GAGVSQSPRYKVAKRGQDVALRCDPISGHVSLFWYQQALGQGPEFLTYFQNEAQLDKSGLPSDRFFAERPEGSVSTLKIQRTQQEDSAVYLCASSLAPGEVRTEAFFGQGTRLTVV.

This clone was seen a single time. This chain connects TRBV7-2 to TRBJ1-2; weak D call: TRBD1 (5 bases). The CDR3 covers 13 residues. The V and J ends lost 2 bases and 1 base respectively, with 5 bases between them. Germline CDR1 reads SGHTA; CDR2 reads FQGNSA. This CDR3 is CASSLQGNYGYTF. Here the CDR3 DNA reads TGTGCCAGCAGCTTACAGGGTAACTATGGCTACACCTTC.

This clone came up once. The V call is TRBV7-8, the J call TRBJ2-7, with 14 bases fitting TRBD2. V was clipped by 6 bases and J by 2 bases; unmatched bases: 9. CDR3 length equals 17 residues. CDR1 is SGHVS and CDR2 is FQNEAQ in the germline V gene. The CDR3 DNA is TGTGCCAGCAGACCCGGGACTAGCGGGGGATCGACCTACGAGCAGTACTTC. Its translation is CASRPGTSGGSTYEQYF. Full variable domain (rest looked up from reference TRBV7-8 and TRBJ2-7): GAGVSQSPRYKVAKRGQDVALRCDPISGHVSLFWYQQALGQGPEFLTYFQNEAQLDKSGLPSDRFFAERPEGSVSTLKIQRTQQEDSAVYLCASRPGTSGGSTYEQYFGPGTRLTVT.

This clone was seen more than once but under ten times. This chain uses TRBV11-2 with TRBJ2-7; TRBD1 matches 12 bases. Germline CDR1 reads SGHAT; CDR2 reads FQNNGV. V lost 5 bases and J lost 1; bases outside the gene matches: 3. The CDR3 has 15 amino acids. CDR3 sequence (DNA): TGTGCCAGCAGCAGGGGACAGGGGGCATCCTACGAGCAGTACTTC. It specifies CASSRGQGASYEQYF.

The chain links TRBV28 to TRBJ1-1; 7 bases agree with TRBD1. This CDR3 has 12 amino acids. The trim removed 7 bases at V and 8 bases at J, leaving 7 bases unmatched. The germline V gene has CDR1 MDHEN and CDR2 SYDVKM. The CDR3 sequence is CASKSSGQEAFF. The CDR3 coding sequence is TGTGCCAGCAAGTCTTCGGGACAGGAAGCTTTCTTT.

This chain links TRBV7-9 with TRBJ2-3, with no clear D. The CDR3 is 14 amino acids. Germline V lookup: CDR1 SEHNR, CDR2 FQNEAQ (reference sequence). V was shortened by 2 bases and J by 0 bases, with 6 bases between the two germline ends. CDR3 DNA: TGTGCCAGCAGCTTAAGCACTAGCACAGATACGCAGTATTTT. Its translation: CASSLSTSTDTQYF.

For the CDR3, the DNA is TGTGCCAGCAGCTATACCCCTACTGTGAATGAGCAGTTCTTC. Its protein is CASSYTPTVNEQFF. This chain joins TRBV11-2 and TRBJ2-1; D is ambiguous. V was shortened by 4 bases and J by 7 bases, with 14 bases between the two germline ends. This CDR3 has 14 amino acids. The V gene's germline CDR1 is SGHAT and CDR2 FQNNGV.

The chain joins TRBV6-5 to TRBJ1-5; D is unclear. The ends were cut back, 4 bases at V and 5 bases at J, with 9 bases in the middle. CDR1 MNHEY and CDR2 SVGAGI come from the germline V gene. This CDR3 has 13 residues. CDR3 protein: CASSSRQDQPQHF. CDR3 sequence (DNA): TGTGCCAGCAGTTCACGCCAGGATCAGCCCCAGCATTTT.

The V gene is TRBV27, the J gene TRBJ2-5; TRBD1 matches 7 bases. V was clipped by 5 bases and J by 5 bases; unmatched bases: 8. Germline assignment: CDR1 MNHEY and CDR2 SMNVEV (reference sequence). This CDR3 has 14 amino acids. The CDR3 region has the DNA TGTGCCAGCAGTCGACAGGGCGGAAGGGAGACCCAGTACTTC. Translating gives CASSRQGGRETQYF.

This clone has only one observation. The chain carries TRBV4-1 and TRBJ2-7, with TRBD1 matching over 11 bases. CDR1 MGHRA and CDR2 YSYEKL come from the germline V gene. V lost 4 bases to trimming and J lost 4 bases; unmatched junction nucleotides: 3. The CDR3 totals 14 residues. The CDR3 bases are TGCGCCAGCAGCCCGGACAGGGGGCCTTACGAGCAGTACTTC. Residues: CASSPDRGPYEQYF.

This clone has only one observation. The chain is built from TRBV9 and TRBJ1-4; 7 bases line up with TRBD1. The CDR3 has 16 residues. J gave up 5 bases and V 0 bases, and 7 bases lay outside the gene matches. Germline V gene sequence: CDR1 SGDLS, CDR2 YYNGEE. CDR3 DNA: TGTGCCAGCAGCGTAGGGGCAGGGGGAGGAAATGAAAAACTGTTTTTT. It is translated as CASSVGAGGGNEKLFF.

This clone has only a few counts. The chain uses TRBV28 and TRBJ2-3; 7 bases are a match to TRBD2. CDR3 length: 15 residues. J gave up 0 bases and V 7 bases, and 7 bases lay outside the gene matches. Germline V CDR1 and CDR2: MDHEN, SYDVKM. The CDR3 DNA is TGTGCCAGCATACCAGCGGGGCTGAGCACAGATACGCAGTATTTT. This gives the protein CASIPAGLSTDTQYF.

The rearrangement joins TRBV6-5 to TRBJ2-3, with 7 bases aligning to TRBD1. The CDR3 is made up of 14 amino acids. CDR1 is MNHEY and CDR2 is SVGAGI in the germline V gene. Trimming removed 4 bases from V and 2 bases from J; junction bases left unmatched: 3. CDR3 coding DNA: TGTGCCAGCAGTTGGCAGGGGGTCACAGATACGCAGTATTTT. Protein: CASSWQGVTDTQYF.

This rearrangement joins TRBV29-1 to TRBJ1-2, with 7 bases identical to TRBD1. The trim removed 4 bases at V and 4 bases at J, leaving 0 bases unmatched. Germline CDR1 reads SQVTM; CDR2 reads ANQGSEA. This CDR3 spans 11 amino acids. The CDR3 sequence: CSVGDSYGYTF. CDR3 DNA sequence: TGCAGCGTTGGGGACAGCTATGGCTACACCTTC.

This clone was counted a single time. This sequence joins TRBV28 and TRBJ2-6; D uncertain. Per the germline V gene, CDR1 is MDHEN and CDR2 is SYDVKM. V lost 4 bases and J 0 bases, leaving 7 bases between the germline ends. There are 15 residues in the CDR3. CDR3 nucleotide sequence: TGTGCCAGCAGTTATCAGGTCTCTGGGGCCAACGTCCTGACTTTC. It specifies CASSYQVSGANVLTF. The full variable domain, in which reference TRBV28 and TRBJ2-6 provide the parts outside the CDR3, is DVKVTQSSRYLVKRTGEKVFLECVQDMDHENMFWYRQDPGLGLRLIYFSYDVKMKEKGDIPEGYSVSREKKERFSLILESASTNQTSMYLCASSYQVSGANVLTFGAGSRLTVL.